This entry lists 25 T cell receptor beta chains sequenced from one sample in a study of regulatory T cells in long-lasting Graves disease. Investigators prepared the TCR beta libraries by applying iRepertoire HTBI primers and Arm-PCR of CDR3 regions. TCRdb reanalysed the multiplex PCR reads using MiXCR and keeps one entry per CDR3 protein. The sample lists 300,000 or so distinct CDR3 sequences, about 20% occurring once. Time point described: persistent/refractory GD, antithyroid drugs over 5 years with positive TRAb. RNA from PBMCs was the source of the TCR library. The source material was peripheral blood mononuclear cells (PBMCs), sampled when the disease was refractory, from a patient treated with antithyroid drugs. Every receptor here comes from a female donor with Graves disease.

Comments on this clonotype: This clone may be a read error of a much larger clone one base away. This rearrangement joins TRBV5-1 to TRBJ1-1; D is unclear. The CDR3 sequence is 15 residues long. CDR1 is SGHRS and CDR2 is YFSETQ in the germline V gene. The CDR3 reads CTSSRVSRMGTEAFF. The CDR3, as DNA: TGTACCAGCAGCCGGGTGTCGAGGATGGGCACTGAAGCTTTCTTT.

This clonotype occurred many times. This chain uses TRBV27 with TRBJ2-5; 9 bases match TRBD2. This CDR3 has 17 amino acids. V was pared by 2 bases and J by 5 bases, with 12 bases of the junction left unmatched. Germline values: CDR1 MNHEY, CDR2 SMNVEV (reference sequence). This chain's CDR3 is CASSLRVGTSRRETQYF. CDR3 DNA: TGTGCCAGCAGTTTAAGGGTAGGGACTAGCCGGCGGGAGACCCAGTACTTC.

The J gene is TRBJ2-2, the V gene TRBV20-1; 10 bases match TRBD2. V was pared by 0 bases and J by 1 base, with 2 bases of the junction left unmatched. CDR1 and CDR2 (germline): DFQATT, SNEGSKA (reference sequence). The CDR3 sequence is 16 residues long. CDR3 residues: CSARDPSGGNTGELFF. CDR3 in DNA: TGCAGTGCTAGAGATCCTAGCGGGGGGAACACCGGGGAGCTGTTTTTT.

The chain joins TRBV6-1 to TRBJ2-7; 8 bases line up with TRBD1. J gave up 1 base and V 6 bases, and 5 bases lay outside the gene matches. This CDR3 comprises 14 residues. Germline V gene data show CDR1 as MNHNS and CDR2 as SASEGT. CDR3 protein: CASSHRDRSYEQYF. Here the CDR3 DNA reads TGTGCCAGCAGCCACCGGGACAGGTCCTACGAGCAGTACTTC.

V gene TRBV29-1 combines with J gene TRBJ2-5; possible D gene TRBD2, 5 bases. The V end lost 4 bases, the J end lost 1 base, and 7 bases lay between the germline ends. CDR1 and CDR2 from the germline V gene are SQVTM and ANQGSEA. The CDR3 totals 12 residues. The CDR3 sequence: CSVGGSQETQYF. The DNA of the CDR3 is TGCAGCGTTGGAGGGTCCCAAGAGACCCAGTACTTC.

This clonotype was picked up one time. The chain is built from TRBV12-3 or TRBV12-4 and TRBJ2-1; 9 bases map to TRBD2. The CDR3 spans 15 residues. The trim removed 6 bases at V and 2 bases at J, leaving 5 bases unmatched. The CDR3 bases are TGTGCCAGCAGACCTAGCGGGGCGACCTACAATGAGCAGTTCTTC. Translation gives CASRPSGATYNEQFF.

This clonotype was detected a few times. The genes are TRBV18 and TRBJ2-7; TRBD2 matches 9 bases. V lost 0 bases and J lost 7; bases outside the gene matches: 1. This CDR3 has 13 amino acids. Germline V lookup: CDR1 KGHSH, CDR2 LQKENI. The CDR3 protein is CASSPPGLAEQYF. CDR3 sequence (DNA): TGTGCCAGCTCACCACCGGGACTAGCTGAGCAGTACTTC. The whole variable domain, filled in from reference TRBV18 and TRBJ2-7, reads NAGVMQNPRHLVRRRGQEARLRCSPMKGHSHVYWYRQLPEEGLKFMVYLQKENIIDESGMPKERFSAEFPKEGPSILRIQQVVRGDSAAYFCASSPPGLAEQYFGPGTRLTVT.

This clonotype was observed at least ten times. The V gene is TRBV6-1, the J gene TRBJ2-4, with D perhaps matching TRBD1 (6 bases). The CDR3 covers 13 residues. V was trimmed by 6 bases and J by 2 bases, leaving 8 bases between them. Per germline, CDR1 MNHNS and CDR2 SASEGT. The CDR3 reads CASRQGTKNIQYF. CDR3 DNA sequence: TGTGCCAGCAGACAGGGAACCAAAAACATTCAGTACTTC.

The chain employs TRBV27 and TRBJ1-1; D unresolved. The germline V gene encodes CDR1 MNHEY and CDR2 SMNVEV (reference sequence). The CDR3 sequence is 14 residues long. Trimming pared 8 bases from V and 6 bases from J, leaving 19 bases between. For the CDR3, the DNA is TGTGCCAGCCGGTTAACCTCCGCCGCGGCTGAAGCTTTCTTT. Protein: CASRLTSAAAEAFF.

The V and J genes are TRBV30 and TRBJ1-2; 7 nucleotides line up with TRBD1. Losses at the gene ends were 1 base for V and 6 bases for J; bases not matched to a gene: 11. This CDR3 spans 15 amino acids. Germline V gene data show CDR1 as GTSNPN and CDR2 as SVGIG (reference sequence). The CDR3 bases are TGTGCCTGGAGTGGACGGACAGGAGCCAGAAATGGCTACACCTTC. Its translation: CAWSGRTGARNGYTF.

This sequence joins TRBV11-2 and TRBJ1-5; 8 nucleotides align to TRBD1. V dropped 4 bases and J dropped 6; count of bases not matched to a gene: 5. In germline, CDR1 is SGHAT, CDR2 FQNNGV. The CDR3 contains 14 residues. The CDR3 region is CASSSTGGSQPQHF. The CDR3 nucleotides read TGTGCCAGCAGCTCCACAGGGGGAAGTCAGCCCCAGCATTTT.

This clonotype has ten or more counts. The CDR3 reads CASSRDRGRLGDQETQYF. CDR3 DNA: TGTGCCAGCAGCCGGGACAGGGGGCGGTTAGGGGACCAAGAGACCCAGTACTTC. The chain links TRBV3-1 to TRBJ2-5, with TRBD1 matching 12 bases. This CDR3 spans 18 amino acids. Germline loops: CDR1 LGHDT, CDR2 YNNKEL (reference sequence). V trimming: 4 bases; J trimming: 0 bases; junction bases outside the gene matches: 9.

The table lists this clonotype with many counts. V gene TRBV19 combines with J gene TRBJ1-4; D ambiguous. This CDR3 is built from 13 residues. With 9 bases removed from V and 1 base from J, the gap between germline ends came to 9 bases. The V gene's germline CDR1 is LNHDA and CDR2 SQIVND (reference sequence). The CDR3 region is CASLRITNEKLFF. The DNA for the CDR3 is TGTGCCAGCCTACGAATAACTAATGAAAAACTGTTTTTT.

V gene TRBV6-5 combines with J gene TRBJ2-5; D not certain. Germline CDR1 and CDR2: MNHEY and SVGAGI. V was pared by 4 bases and J by 6 bases, with 12 bases between. The CDR3 runs to 13 residues. The CDR3: CASSSQFTKTQYF. For the CDR3, the DNA is TGTGCCAGCAGTTCACAATTCACGAAGACCCAGTACTTC.

The chain joins TRBV29-1 to TRBJ2-2; a weak D match, TRBD1 (6 bases). This CDR3 is 16 amino acids long. V lost 6 bases to trimming and J lost 1 base, with 18 bases between them. Germline-derived CDR1 and CDR2 are SQVTM and ANQGSEA. This CDR3 is CSVGRPGTLNTGELFF. CDR3 coding DNA: TGCAGCGTGGGTCGTCCGGGGACACTGAACACCGGGGAGCTGTTTTTT.

At least ten counts were recorded for this clonotype. The genes are TRBV7-9 and TRBJ2-7; D uncertain. The CDR3 is made up of 11 amino acids. Trimming left V 1 base short and J 8 bases short, with 6 bases between. Germline lookup yields CDR1 SEHNR and CDR2 FQNEAQ (reference sequence). Here the CDR3 DNA reads TGTGCCAGCAGCTTAGTCTCGCAGCAGTACTTC. Protein: CASSLVSQQYF.

V usage is TRBV14 and J usage is TRBJ2-5; D remains ambiguous. The germline V gene encodes CDR1 SGHDN and CDR2 FVKESK. CDR3 length equals 13 residues. Trimming took off 1 base at V and 1 base at J, with 4 bases between the two ends. CDR3: CASSQAGQETQYF. In DNA form, the CDR3 reads TGTGCCAGCAGCCAAGCAGGCCAAGAGACCCAGTACTTC.

This clonotype was picked up a small number of times. The chain uses TRBV11-2 and TRBJ2-2, with TRBD2 as a possible D gene (7 bases). The CDR3 covers 16 residues. V lost 5 bases and J 6 bases, leaving 19 bases between the germline ends. Germline CDR1 SGHAT, CDR2 FQNNGV. CDR3 sequence reads: CASSPLGGGGAGELFF. The CDR3 DNA follows: TGTGCCAGCAGCCCTCTCGGGGGAGGGGGGGCCGGGGAGCTGTTTTTT.

Only a few counts were recorded for this clonotype. A much larger clone is a single base away; this may be a read error. V is TRBV11-3 and J is TRBJ2-5; D gene uncertain. This CDR3 contains 14 residues. From germline, CDR1 is SGHNT and CDR2 YENEEA. CDR3 nucleotide sequence: TGTGCCAGCAGCTTACCCACAATTTCAGAGGCCCAGTACTTC. It is translated as CASSLPTISEAQYF. Full variable domain (remainder filled in from reference TRBV11-3 and TRBJ2-5): EAGVVQSPRYKIIEKKQPVAFWCNPISGHNTLYWYLQNLGQGPELLIRYENEEAVDDSQLPKDRFSAERLKGVDSTLKIQPAELGDSAVYLCASSLPTISEAQYFGPGTRLLVL.

This clonotype appeared a few times. The V call is TRBV5-1, the J call TRBJ1-1; D unclear. Germline assignment: CDR1 SGHRS and CDR2 YFSETQ. CDR3 length equals 14 residues. V was pared by 1 base and J by 5 bases, with 12 bases between. CDR3 residues: CASSLFARETEAFF. As DNA, the CDR3 is TGCGCCAGCAGCTTGTTTGCCCGCGAGACTGAAGCTTTCTTT. Filled out from reference TRBV5-1 and TRBJ1-1, the complete variable domain reads KAGVTQTPRYLIKTRGQQVTLSCSPISGHRSVSWYQQTPGQGLQFLFEYFSETQRNKGNFPGRFSGRQFSNSRSEMNVSTLELGDSALYLCASSLFARETEAFFGQGTRLTVV.

This clonotype was counted a few times. The V call is TRBV5-5, the J call TRBJ1-1; a possible D gene is TRBD1 (6 bases). The CDR3 sequence is 14 residues long. Germline loops: CDR1 SGHKS, CDR2 YYEKEE (reference sequence). Trimming stripped 0 bases from V and 4 bases from J, with 10 bases between. The CDR3 loop is CASSLDRVATEAFF. The CDR3 nucleotides are TGTGCCAGCAGCTTGGACAGGGTAGCCACTGAAGCTTTCTTT.

This clonotype was picked up many times. This chain joins TRBV12-3 or TRBV12-4 and TRBJ1-1; D might be TRBD1 (5 bases). This CDR3 comprises 14 residues. The V end lost 5 bases, the J end lost 1 base, and 11 bases lay between the germline ends. In DNA form, the CDR3 reads TGTGCCAGCAGTCCCCCCAGGGAGAACACTGAAGCTTTCTTT. Residues: CASSPPRENTEAFF.

This clonotype was seen repeatedly, ten times or more. The J gene is TRBJ2-7, the V gene TRBV12-3 or TRBV12-4; tentative D call: TRBD2 (6 bases). The V gene lost 4 bases and the J gene lost 7 bases, with 14 bases spanning the gap. The CDR3 loop spans 13 amino acids. CDR3 in amino acids: CASSSSALGEQYF. CDR3 in DNA: TGTGCCAGCAGTTCTAGCGCTCTGGGGGAGCAGTACTTC.

This clonotype was counted ten times or more. This CDR3 is CASSSLAATNTGELFF. The CDR3 DNA sequence: TGTGCCAGCAGCAGTCTAGCGGCTACGAACACCGGGGAGCTGTTTTTT. This chain uses TRBV6-2 or TRBV6-3 with TRBJ2-2; the match to TRBD2 covers 7 bases. The CDR3 loop spans 16 amino acids. Looked up from germline, CDR1 is MNHEY and CDR2 is SVGEGT. J gave up 0 bases and V 6 bases, and 7 bases lay outside the gene matches.

This clonotype occurred many times. This sequence joins TRBV2 and TRBJ1-6, with a possible D match to TRBD1 (5 bases). The germline V and J ends were trimmed by 4 bases and 0 bases, with 7 bases remaining between them. CDR1 and CDR2 (germline): SNHLY, FYNNEI. CDR3 length: 15 amino acids. CDR3 in DNA: TGTGCCAGCAGTGCGGGGGTCTCCTATAATTCACCCCTCCACTTT. Translation gives CASSAGVSYNSPLHF.